Below, 22 T cell receptor beta chains from the same sample are listed, as sequenced in a study of T cells in Graves' hyperthyroidism and ophthalmopathy. RNA transcripts were the template for amplifying TCR beta CDR3 regions. Using the HTBI primer set, a first-round RT-PCR was run on the TCR CDR3. TCRdb re-called the multiplex PCR reads through MiXCR, storing one row per CDR3 protein. The table has roughly 35,000 distinct CDR3 sequences, around 53% seen once. The sample taken for sequencing was blood. The source is a woman in her 40s with Graves' ophthalmopathy.

The V and J genes are TRBV10-2 and TRBJ2-3, with 9 positions matching TRBD2. This CDR3 region has 14 residues. V was pared by 2 bases and J by 7 bases, with 4 bases of the junction left unmatched. The germline V gene has CDR1 WSHSY and CDR2 SAAADI. DNA for the CDR3: TGCGCCAGCAGTGAGGGACTAGCGCTGAATACGCAGTATTTT. It encodes CASSEGLALNTQYF.

This clonotype was counted ten times or more. The V and J genes are TRBV6-1 and TRBJ1-5, with a tentative D call TRBD1 (6 bases). CDR3 length: 13 residues. Germline assignment: CDR1 MNHNS and CDR2 SASEGT. The V end was cut by 8 bases, the J end by 10 bases, with 18 bases between. The CDR3: CASSDRRISPQHF. CDR3 coding DNA: TGTGCCAGCTCCGACAGGAGAATCAGCCCCCAGCATTTT.

The chain has TRBV7-7 and TRBJ2-5; D unclear. The CDR3 is 12 residues long. Germline values: CDR1 SSHAT, CDR2 FNYEAQ (reference sequence). CDR3 bases: TGTGCTAGAGATCTCCTCCAAGAGACCCAGTACTTC. This gives the protein CARDLLQETQYF.

This clonotype occurred many times. The chain uses TRBV11-2 and TRBJ1-5; unclear D gene. The length of the CDR3 is 14 residues. CDR1 is SGHAT, CDR2 FQNNGV, per germline. Trimming pared 0 bases from V and 5 bases from J, leaving 8 bases between. CDR3 bases: TGTGCCAGCAGCTTAGAACCCTTTGATCAGCCCCAGCATTTT. It specifies CASSLEPFDQPQHF.

This chain connects TRBV10-1 to TRBJ1-3, with a weak D call TRBD1 (5 bases). Per the germline V gene, CDR1 is WNHNN and CDR2 is SYGVQD (reference sequence). The CDR3 spans 15 residues. V was clipped by 0 bases and J by 3 bases, with 9 bases between them. Here the CDR3 reads CASSESGVGGNTIYF. The CDR3 DNA reads TGCGCCAGCAGTGAGTCGGGGGTTGGTGGAAACACCATATATTTT.

This chain uses TRBV7-6 with TRBJ2-5; 9 nucleotides line up with TRBD1. Germline trimming cut 5 bases from V and 3 bases from J; bases unmatched to any gene: 4. Germline lookup yields CDR1 SGHVS and CDR2 FNYEAQ. The CDR3 loop spans 14 amino acids. As DNA, the CDR3 is TGTGCCAGCAGCATCCGGGACAGGGAAGAGACCCAGTACTTC. As protein: CASSIRDREETQYF.

This clonotype appeared a few times. This likely comes from a read error, as the CDR3 has no conserved phenylalanine or tryptophan at its end. The chain employs TRBV7-2 and TRBJ2-2; 9 nucleotides agree with TRBD2. V lost 6 bases to trimming and J lost 6 bases; unmatched junction nucleotides: 5. The CDR3 covers 14 residues. The germline V gene encodes CDR1 SGHTA and CDR2 FQGNSA. The CDR3 nucleotides read TGTGCCAGCAGACTAGCGGGTGGGGCCGGGGAGCTGTTTCTT. Translated, it gives CASRLAGGAGELFL.

This clonotype came up many times. The CDR3 spells CASSLGPLGSKETQYF. For the CDR3, the DNA is TGTGCCAGCAGCTTAGGCCCCCTAGGGTCGAAAGAGACCCAGTACTTC. The chain joins TRBV11-3 to TRBJ2-5; D ambiguous. V gave up 1 base and J gave up 3 bases, with 15 bases separating them. CDR3 length: 16 residues. Germline V gene data show CDR1 as SGHNT and CDR2 as YENEEA.

The chain recombines TRBV7-9 with TRBJ1-5; D is ambiguous. V was cut by 3 bases and J by 0 bases, with 12 bases left in between. This CDR3 is 16 amino acids long. Looked up from germline, CDR1 is SEHNR and CDR2 is FQNEAQ (reference sequence). CDR3 residues: CASSLDALCSNQPQHF. In DNA form, the CDR3 reads TGTGCCAGCAGCTTGGATGCACTGTGTAGCAATCAGCCCCAGCATTTT.

Comment on this clonotype: The junction does not match germline at one end; this may be a read error. The chain joins TRBV20-1 to TRBJ1-3, with D perhaps matching TRBD1 (5 bases). Germline loops: CDR1 DFQATT, CDR2 SNEGSKA (reference sequence). CDR3 length: 14 amino acids. The CDR3 is CGATQGYSGNTTYF. The CDR3 DNA follows: TGCGGTGCTACTCAGGGTTACTCTGGGAACACCACATATTTT.

This clonotype was seen at least ten times. The genes are TRBV10-3 and TRBJ2-5; D unresolved. The CDR3 is 12 residues long. From germline, CDR1 is ENHRY and CDR2 SYGVKD. Between the trimmed V and J ends, which lost 6 bases and 5 bases, there was a span of 10 bases. CDR3 loop: CAIRGAGETQYF. CDR3 sequence (DNA): TGTGCCATCAGGGGCGCCGGGGAGACCCAGTACTTC.

This rearrangement joins TRBV6-1 to TRBJ2-7, with TRBD1 identical over 8 bases. From germline, CDR1 is MNHNS and CDR2 SASEGT. V shed 7 bases, J shed 4 bases, and the junction held 6 bases outside the gene matches. The CDR3 loop spans 13 amino acids. CDR3 in amino acids: CASTWQGAYEQYF. The DNA of the CDR3 is TGTGCCAGCACTTGGCAGGGGGCATACGAGCAGTACTTC.

There are many counts of this clonotype. V gene TRBV6-5 combines with J gene TRBJ2-1, with TRBD1 matching 9 bases. CDR3 length: 14 amino acids. The J segment lost 4 bases and the V segment lost 6 bases, leaving 4 bases of the junction unmatched. Germline loops: CDR1 MNHEY, CDR2 SVGAGI. In DNA, the CDR3 is TGTGCCAGCAGCCGGGACAGGGCGTACAATGAGCAGTTCTTC. Its translation is CASSRDRAYNEQFF.

This clonotype has ten or more counts. A read error is likely, as this CDR3 ends without the conserved phenylalanine or tryptophan. The limits of the CDR3 on the DNA are not certain, so only TCRdb's listed CDR3 is given. The chain recombines TRBV20-1 with TRBJ1-2; the D call TRBD1 from the table was never checked on the DNA. CDR1 and CDR2 from the germline V gene are DFQATT and SNEGSKA (reference sequence). The CDR3 is made up of 12 amino acids, end residues included. The chain's CDR3 is CSARRDSQRGTS.

As for this clonotype: A much bigger clone sits one base away, suggesting this may be a read error. The rearrangement links TRBV28 to TRBJ1-1; weak D call: TRBD1 (5 bases). Germline V CDR1 and CDR2: MDHEN, SYDVKM. The CDR3 totals 14 residues. CDR3 protein: CASDEVGANTEACF. In DNA, the CDR3 is TGTGCCAGCGATGAGGTTGGGGCGAACACTGAAGCTTGCTTT.

This clonotype was recorded at least ten times. The rearrangement joins TRBV11-1 to TRBJ2-5; D remains unclear. The CDR3 is made up of 13 amino acids. Trimming shortened V by 5 bases and J by 0 bases, and 7 bases separated the two germline ends. Germline CDR1 is SGHAT and CDR2 is FQDESV (reference sequence). The CDR3 reads CASSRQDQETQYF. The CDR3 DNA sequence: TGTGCCAGCAGCCGCCAGGACCAAGAGACCCAGTACTTC.

This sequence joins TRBV7-9 and TRBJ2-3; the D call may be TRBD1 or TRBD2 (5 bases each). The CDR3 sequence is 15 residues long. Trimming cost V 5 bases and J 6 bases, with 18 bases left between them. CDR1 is SEHNR, CDR2 FQNEAQ, per germline (reference sequence). CDR3 nucleotide sequence: TGTGCCAGCAGCCCCAGAGGACTGTCAGGGGATACGCAGTATTTT. Translation: CASSPRGLSGDTQYF.

This chain joins TRBV7-3 and TRBJ1-1; TRBD1 agrees at 9 bases. The V and J ends lost 4 bases and 4 bases, in that order; junction bases with no gene match: 7. The CDR3 is made up of 15 amino acids. Germline V CDR1 and CDR2: SGHTA, FQGTGA. The CDR3 region is CASSSYRGRGTEAFF. CDR3 coding DNA: TGTGCCAGCAGCTCCTACAGGGGGCGGGGCACTGAAGCTTTCTTT.

The chain has TRBV3-2 and TRBJ2-1; the table calls TRBD2, which could not be checked here. The J call is doubtful: the DNA matches TRBJ2-7 better. TRBV3-2 is a pseudogene locus. The CDR3 length is 11 residues. CDR3 nucleotide sequence: TGTGCCAGCAGCTCCGCTGGGAAGCAGTACTTC. It yields the protein CASSSAGKQYF.

Worth noting for this clonotype: The conserved phenylalanine or tryptophan is not found at the CDR3 terminus, so this likely reflects a read error. The limits of the CDR3 on the DNA are not certain, so only TCRdb's listed CDR3 is given. The chain joins TRBV7-9 to TRBJ2-3. Germline V gene data show CDR1 as SEHNR and CDR2 as FQNEAQ (reference sequence). The CDR3 has 9 amino acids, counting both end residues. CDR3 protein: CASSLGGVY.

V gene TRBV9 combines with J gene TRBJ1-6, with D perhaps TRBD1 (5 bases). CDR3 size: 13 residues. The V end lost 4 bases, the J end lost 6 bases, and 8 bases lay between the germline ends. Germline V gives CDR1 SGDLS, CDR2 YYNGEE. CDR3 DNA: TGTGCCAGCAGCACAGGCGGTAATTCACCCCTCCACTTT. It yields the protein CASSTGGNSPLHF. The variable domain in full, with the rest retrieved from reference TRBV9 and TRBJ1-6, is DSGVTQTPKHLITATGQRVTLRCSPRSGDLSVYWYQQSLDQGLQFLIQYYNGEERAKGNILERFSAQQFPDLHSELNLSSLELGDSALYFCASSTGGNSPLHFGNGTRLTVT.

This clonotype was seen at least ten times. The chain couples TRBV11-1 to TRBJ2-1; D ambiguous. Germline CDR1 SGHAT, CDR2 FQDESV (reference sequence). Deletions cut 6 bases from V and 5 bases from J, with 14 bases between. There are 14 residues in the CDR3. The CDR3 loop reads CASSYDQYDNEQFF. In DNA form, the CDR3 reads TGTGCCAGCAGTTACGACCAGTACGACAATGAGCAGTTCTTC.